This T cell receptor beta chain was identified during a study of blood T cell repertoires in COVID-19. Germline V gene sequence: CDR1 SGHRS, CDR2 YFSETQ. Deletions cut 0 bases from V and 2 bases from J, with 5 bases between. The CDR3 totals 13 residues. The assay was immunoSEQ multiplex PCR, and TCRdb's table has in-frame clones only and misses some. Here the sample spans just under 20,000 clones, roughly 90% being singletons. Sequencing was carried out using peripheral blood. The genes are TRBV5-1 and TRBJ1-2; D unclear. The clonotype originates from a human donor in a cohort sampled during active COVID-19. CDR3 sequence: CASSLGQNYGYTF. DNA for the CDR3: TGCGCCAGCAGCTTGGGGCAGAACTATGGCTACACCTTC.